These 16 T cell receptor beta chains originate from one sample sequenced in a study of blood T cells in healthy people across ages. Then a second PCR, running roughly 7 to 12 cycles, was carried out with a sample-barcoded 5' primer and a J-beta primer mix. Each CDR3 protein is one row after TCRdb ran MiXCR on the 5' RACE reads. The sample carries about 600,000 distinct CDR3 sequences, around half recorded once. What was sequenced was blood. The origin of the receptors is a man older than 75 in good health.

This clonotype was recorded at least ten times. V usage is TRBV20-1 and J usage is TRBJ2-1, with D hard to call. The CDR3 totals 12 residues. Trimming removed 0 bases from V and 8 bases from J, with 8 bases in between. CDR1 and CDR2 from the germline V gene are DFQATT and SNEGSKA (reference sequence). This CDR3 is CSARDQRDEQFF. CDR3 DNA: TGCAGTGCTAGAGATCAACGTGATGAGCAGTTCTTC.

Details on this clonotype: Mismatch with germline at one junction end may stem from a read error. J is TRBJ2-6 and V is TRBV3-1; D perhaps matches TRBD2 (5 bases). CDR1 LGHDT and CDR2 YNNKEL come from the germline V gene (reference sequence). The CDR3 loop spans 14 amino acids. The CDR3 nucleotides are TGTGCCAGCAGCCAAGGGGCCGGGGTCAACGTCCTGACTTTC. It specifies CASSQGAGVNVLTF.

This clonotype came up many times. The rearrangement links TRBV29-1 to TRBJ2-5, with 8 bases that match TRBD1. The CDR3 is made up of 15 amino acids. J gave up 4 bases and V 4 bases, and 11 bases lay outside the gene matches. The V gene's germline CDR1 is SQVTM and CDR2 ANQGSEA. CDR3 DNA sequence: TGCAGCGTTGCCCATATAGGACAGGGAGGAGAGACCCAGTACTTC. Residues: CSVAHIGQGGETQYF.

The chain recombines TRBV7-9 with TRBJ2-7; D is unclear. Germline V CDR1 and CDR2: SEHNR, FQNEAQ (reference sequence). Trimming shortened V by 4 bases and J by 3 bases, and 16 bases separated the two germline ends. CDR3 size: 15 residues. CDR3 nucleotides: TGTGCCAGCAGCTCCACATTGAGTACGTTCTACGAGCAGTACTTC. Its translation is CASSSTLSTFYEQYF.

The CDR3, as DNA: TGCGCCAGCAGCTTGGGGGACAGGGGGCTGAATTCCTACGAGCAGTACTTC. Translating gives CASSLGDRGLNSYEQYF. The chain employs TRBV5-1 and TRBJ2-7; TRBD1 agrees at 12 bases. Germline V gene lookup returns CDR1 SGHRS and CDR2 YFSETQ. The CDR3 loop spans 17 amino acids. V was clipped by 0 bases and J by 1 base; unmatched bases: 5. Supplemented by reference TRBV5-1 and TRBJ2-7, the full variable domain reads KAGVTQTPRYLIKTRGQQVTLSCSPISGHRSVSWYQQTPGQGLQFLFEYFSETQRNKGNFPGRFSGRQFSNSRSEMNVSTLELGDSALYLCASSLGDRGLNSYEQYFGPGTRLTVT.

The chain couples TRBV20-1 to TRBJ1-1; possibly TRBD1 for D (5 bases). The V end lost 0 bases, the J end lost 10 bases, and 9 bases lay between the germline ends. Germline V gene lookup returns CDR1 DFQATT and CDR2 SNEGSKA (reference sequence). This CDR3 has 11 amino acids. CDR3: CSARDAGGAFF. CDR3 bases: TGCAGTGCTAGAGATGCCGGGGGAGCTTTCTTT.

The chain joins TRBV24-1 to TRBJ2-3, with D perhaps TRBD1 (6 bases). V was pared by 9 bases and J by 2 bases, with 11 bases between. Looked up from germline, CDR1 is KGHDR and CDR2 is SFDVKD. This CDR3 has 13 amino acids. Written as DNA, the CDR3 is TGTGCCACCGGAGGACAGTACACAGATACGCAGTATTTT. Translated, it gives CATGGQYTDTQYF.

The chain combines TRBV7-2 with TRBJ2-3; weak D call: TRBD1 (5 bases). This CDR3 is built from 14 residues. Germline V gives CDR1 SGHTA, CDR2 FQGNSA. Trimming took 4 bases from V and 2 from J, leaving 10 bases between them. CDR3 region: CASSSRTPTDTQYF. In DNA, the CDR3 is TGTGCCAGCAGCTCGAGGACACCCACAGATACGCAGTATTTT.

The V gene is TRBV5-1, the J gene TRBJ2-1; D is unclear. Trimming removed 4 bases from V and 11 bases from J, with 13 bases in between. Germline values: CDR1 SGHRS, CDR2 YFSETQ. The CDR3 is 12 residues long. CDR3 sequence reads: CASSQISGKQFF. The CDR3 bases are TGCGCCAGCAGCCAAATTTCTGGGAAGCAGTTCTTC.

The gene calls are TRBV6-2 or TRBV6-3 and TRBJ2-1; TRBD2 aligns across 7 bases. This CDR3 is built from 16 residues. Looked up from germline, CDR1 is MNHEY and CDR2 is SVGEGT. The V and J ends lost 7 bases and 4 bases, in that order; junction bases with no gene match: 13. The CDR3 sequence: CASTPGGAGRYNEQFF. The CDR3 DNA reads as TGTGCCAGCACTCCGGGGGGAGCGGGACGGTACAATGAGCAGTTCTTC.

DNA of the CDR3: TGTGCCACCGGGAGGGGGTCTGAGCAGTTCTTC. The encoded protein is CATGRGSEQFF. The rearrangement joins TRBV24-1 to TRBJ2-1; maybe TRBD2 (7 bases). CDR1 KGHDR and CDR2 SFDVKD come from the germline V gene. The CDR3 is 11 residues long. V was shortened by 9 bases and J by 9 bases, with 11 bases between the two germline ends.

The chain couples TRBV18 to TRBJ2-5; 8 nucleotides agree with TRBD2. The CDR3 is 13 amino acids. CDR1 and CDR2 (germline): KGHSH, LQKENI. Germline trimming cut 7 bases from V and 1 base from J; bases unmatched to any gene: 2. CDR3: CASLAGIQETQYF. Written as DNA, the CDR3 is TGTGCCAGCTTAGCGGGGATCCAAGAGACCCAGTACTTC.

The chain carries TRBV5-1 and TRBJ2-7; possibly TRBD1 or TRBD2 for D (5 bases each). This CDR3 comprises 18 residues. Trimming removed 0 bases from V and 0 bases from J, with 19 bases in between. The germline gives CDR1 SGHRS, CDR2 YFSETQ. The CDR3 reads CASSLVGAKARSSYEQYF. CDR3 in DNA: TGCGCCAGCAGCTTGGTCGGGGCGAAGGCGCGGAGCTCCTACGAGCAGTACTTC.

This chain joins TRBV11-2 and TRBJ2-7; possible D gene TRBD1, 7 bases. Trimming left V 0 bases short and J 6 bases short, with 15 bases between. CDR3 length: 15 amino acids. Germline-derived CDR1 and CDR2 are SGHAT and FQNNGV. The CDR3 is CASSLDPTGTFEQYF. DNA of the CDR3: TGTGCCAGCAGCTTAGACCCGACAGGGACTTTCGAGCAGTACTTC.

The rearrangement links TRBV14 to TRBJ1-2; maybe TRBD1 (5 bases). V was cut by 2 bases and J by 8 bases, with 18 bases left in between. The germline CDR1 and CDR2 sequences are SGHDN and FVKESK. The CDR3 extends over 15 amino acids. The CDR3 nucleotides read TGTGCCAGCAGCCAATCCCCCGGGACCGGGAGGGGCTACACCTTC. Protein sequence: CASSQSPGTGRGYTF.

The CDR3 reads CSAGGTGCEQYF. As DNA, the CDR3 is TGCAGCGCGGGGGGGACAGGGTGCGAGCAGTACTTC. The chain combines TRBV29-1 with TRBJ2-5, with a weak D call TRBD1 (9 bases). The J call may be incorrect, as the DNA end agrees better with TRBJ2-7. CDR1 is SQVTM and CDR2 is ANQGSEA in the germline V gene. The CDR3 extends over 12 amino acids.